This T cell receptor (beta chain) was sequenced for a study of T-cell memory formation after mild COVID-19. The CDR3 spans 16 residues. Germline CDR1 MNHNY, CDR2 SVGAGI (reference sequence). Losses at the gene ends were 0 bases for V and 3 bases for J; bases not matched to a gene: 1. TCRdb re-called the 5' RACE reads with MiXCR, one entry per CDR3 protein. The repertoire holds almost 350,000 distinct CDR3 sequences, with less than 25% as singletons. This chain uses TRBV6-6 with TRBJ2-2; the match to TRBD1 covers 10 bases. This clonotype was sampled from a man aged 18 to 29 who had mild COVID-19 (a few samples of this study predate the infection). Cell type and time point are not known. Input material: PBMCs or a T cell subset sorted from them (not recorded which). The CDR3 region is CASSYSTGGDTGELFF. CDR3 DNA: TGTGCCAGCAGTTACTCGACAGGGGGCGACACCGGGGAGCTGTTTTTT.